These 25 T cell receptor beta chains came from one sample sequenced in a study of cytomegalovirus exposure and HLA in healthy donors. The PCR ran on 60 Vbeta and 13 Jbeta primers. The method was immunoSEQ multiplex PCR; TCRdb's version includes in-frame clones alone and lacks a portion of them. In the table there are about 76,000 clones, under 85% of which are singletons. Specimen: PBMCs. The origin of the receptors is a woman in her 40s in good health and CMV-seropositive.

The sample holds one count of this clone. The V gene is TRBV15, the J gene TRBJ1-3; D is unresolved. CDR1 LNHNV and CDR2 YYDKDF come from the germline V gene (reference sequence). CDR3 length: 11 amino acids. V lost 5 bases and J 4 bases, leaving 3 bases between the germline ends. The CDR3 reads CATSPGNTIYF. CDR3 DNA sequence: TGTGCCACCAGCCCGGGAAACACCATATATTTT.

Concerning this clone itself: One end of the junction does not line up with germline, which may come from a read error. The chain employs TRBV7-9 and TRBJ2-3; the D gene is possibly TRBD2 (6 bases). There are 17 residues in the CDR3. Germline V gives CDR1 SEHNR, CDR2 FQNEAQ (reference sequence). The CDR3: CSSSPPVLAPSTDTQYF. The CDR3, as DNA: TGTTCCAGCAGCCCTCCAGTGCTAGCGCCGAGCACAGATACGCAGTATTTT.

This sequence joins TRBV25-1 and TRBJ1-1; D not resolved. Germline values: CDR1 MGHDK, CDR2 SYGVNS. The CDR3 is 17 amino acids. V lost 3 bases, J lost 0 bases, and 17 bases lay in between. The CDR3 coding sequence is TGTGCCAGCAGTGAGAAGGAAGAATGGCGGTTGAACACTGAAGCTTTCTTT. This codes for CASSEKEEWRLNTEAFF. The full variable domain, completed using reference TRBV25-1 and TRBJ1-1, is EADIYQTPRYLVIGTGKKITLECSQTMGHDKMYWYQQDPGMELHLIHYSYGVNSTEKGDLSSESTVSRIRTEHFPLTLESARPSHTSQYLCASSEKEEWRLNTEAFFGQGTRLTVV.

The rearrangement uses TRBV9 and TRBJ2-3; TRBD2 matches 8 bases. In germline, CDR1 is SGDLS, CDR2 YYNGEE. V lost 2 bases to trimming and J lost 4 bases; unmatched junction nucleotides: 6. The CDR3 has 15 amino acids. CDR3 nucleotide sequence: TGTGCCAGCAGCGTGATTAGCGGGGAGGCAGATACGCAGTATTTT. It codes for CASSVISGEADTQYF.

In this sample, this clone turned up once. V is TRBV19 and J is TRBJ1-2; 8 bases fit TRBD1. The CDR3 consists of 14 residues. Unmatched junction bases numbered 8, after V lost 5 bases and J lost 6 bases. CDR1 is LNHDA and CDR2 is SQIVND in the germline V gene (reference sequence). The CDR3 sequence: CASSPRTGSDGYTF. CDR3 nucleotides: TGTGCCAGTAGTCCCCGGACAGGGAGTGATGGCTACACCTTC.

The CDR3: CASSLARGTGDVPNYGYTF. CDR3 nucleotides: TGCGCCAGCAGCTTGGCCCGTGGGACAGGGGACGTCCCTAACTATGGCTACACCTTC. The V call is TRBV5-1, the J call TRBJ1-2, with TRBD1 matching 10 bases. The length of the CDR3 is 19 residues. V was pared by 0 bases and J by 0 bases, with 11 bases of the junction left unmatched. CDR1 is SGHRS and CDR2 is YFSETQ in the germline V gene.

This chain links TRBV7-2 with TRBJ2-7; D call uncertain. Germline V gene lookup returns CDR1 SGHTA and CDR2 FQGNSA. This CDR3 is built from 14 residues. The V end was cut by 5 bases, the J end by 3 bases, with 14 bases between. DNA of the CDR3: TGTGCCAGCAGCCCTGAGACTGGCGTCTACGAGCAGTACTTC. It yields the protein CASSPETGVYEQYF.

J is TRBJ1-6 and V is TRBV7-6, with 11 bases identical to TRBD1. In germline, CDR1 is SGHVS, CDR2 FNYEAQ. The V and J ends lost 5 bases and 12 bases, in that order; junction bases with no gene match: 6. The CDR3 length is 14 residues. In nucleotides, the CDR3 is TGTGCCAGCAGCCCGGGACAGGGGGGAAGACCCCTCCACTTT. It codes for CASSPGQGGRPLHF.

This chain links TRBV19 with TRBJ1-5; possibly TRBD1 for D (5 bases). Germline lookup yields CDR1 LNHDA and CDR2 SQIVND (reference sequence). Trimming took 5 bases from V and 2 from J, leaving 16 bases between them. This CDR3 contains 16 residues. The CDR3: CASSLAWPGGNQPQHF. CDR3 bases: TGTGCCAGTAGTTTAGCTTGGCCGGGGGGCAATCAGCCCCAGCATTTT.

The chain couples TRBV5-1 to TRBJ1-5, with 8 bases matching TRBD1. V trimming: 4 bases; J trimming: 10 bases; junction bases outside the gene matches: 10. The CDR3 covers 14 residues. The germline V gene has CDR1 SGHRS and CDR2 YFSETQ. CDR3 in DNA: TGCGCCAGCAGCGAACAGGGGGGAGAGAGCCCCCAGCATTTT. This encodes CASSEQGGESPQHF.

The chain has TRBV7-9 and TRBJ2-2; no firm D call. CDR1 and CDR2 (germline): SEHNR, FQNEAQ (reference sequence). The CDR3 is 16 residues long. Trimming pared 0 bases from V and 4 bases from J, leaving 12 bases between. The CDR3 DNA sequence: TGTGCCAGCAGCTTAGCGCTTGGGCCCAGCACCGGGGAGCTGTTTTTT. Translation gives CASSLALGPSTGELFF.

V and J are TRBV19 and TRBJ1-5; 8 positions agree with TRBD1. V shed 3 bases, J shed 9 bases, and the junction held 7 bases outside the gene matches. The germline CDR1 and CDR2 sequences are LNHDA and SQIVND (reference sequence). The CDR3 sequence is 14 residues long. The CDR3 DNA follows: TGTGCCAGTAGTATTTTGGCAGGGGGCCGGCCCCAGCATTTT. It translates to CASSILAGGRPQHF.

The genes are TRBV7-2 and TRBJ2-7, with 9 bases that match TRBD1. CDR3 length equals 19 residues. V shed 2 bases and J 4 bases; nucleotides not matched to a gene: 18. Germline lookup yields CDR1 SGHTA and CDR2 FQGNSA. The CDR3 sequence is CASSLRIGGGTGTAYEQYF. CDR3 nucleotide sequence: TGTGCCAGCAGCTTAAGGATTGGAGGAGGGACAGGGACTGCTTACGAGCAGTACTTC.

This rearrangement joins TRBV7-2 to TRBJ1-6; D remains unclear. This CDR3 has 16 residues. CDR1 SGHTA and CDR2 FQGNSA come from the germline V gene. Trimming pared 5 bases from V and 7 bases from J, leaving 18 bases between. As DNA, the CDR3 is TGTGCCAGCAGCATACCCCGCGGGGTGCGAAATTCACCCCTCCACTTT. As protein: CASSIPRGVRNSPLHF. Supplemented by reference TRBV7-2 and TRBJ1-6, the full variable domain reads GAGVSQSPSNKVTEKGKDVELRCDPISGHTALYWYRQSLGQGLEFLIYFQGNSAPDKSGLPSDRFSAERTGGSVSTLTIQRTQQEDSAVYLCASSIPRGVRNSPLHFGNGTRLTVT.

V gene TRBV5-6 combines with J gene TRBJ2-7, with TRBD1 matching 9 bases. The CDR3 covers 14 residues. Looked up from germline, CDR1 is SGHDT and CDR2 is YYEEEE. After removal of 4 bases from V and 3 bases from J, the junction contained 5 bases not matched to a gene. The CDR3 loop is CASSETGGFYEQYF. In DNA form, the CDR3 reads TGTGCCAGCAGCGAGACAGGGGGTTTCTACGAGCAGTACTTC.

This rearrangement joins TRBV5-4 to TRBJ1-4; TRBD1 aligns across 7 bases. CDR3 size: 16 residues. CDR1 is SGHNT and CDR2 is YYREEE in the germline V gene (reference sequence). V trimming: 4 bases; J trimming: 0 bases; junction bases outside the gene matches: 6. In DNA, the CDR3 is TGTGCCAGCAGCGCGGGACAGTTTGCAACTAATGAAAAACTGTTTTTT. This encodes CASSAGQFATNEKLFF.

This clone occurred many times. The V and J genes are TRBV5-5 and TRBJ2-1, with 13 bases identical to TRBD2. The CDR3 has 16 amino acids. Germline V gene sequence: CDR1 SGHKS, CDR2 YYEKEE (reference sequence). The V segment lost 4 bases and the J segment 7 bases; nucleotides outside the gene matches: 8. CDR3 DNA sequence: TGTGCCAGCAGCAGTACTGGACTAGCGGGGGCAAATGAGCAGTTCTTC. Amino acids: CASSSTGLAGANEQFF.

The J gene is TRBJ2-3, the V gene TRBV7-9; D remains unclear. The V and J ends lost 6 bases and 4 bases respectively, with 11 bases between them. Germline CDR1 reads SEHNR; CDR2 reads FQNEAQ (reference sequence). The CDR3 loop spans 13 amino acids. In nucleotides, the CDR3 is TGTGCCAGCAGTTCCCTAGGTGCAGATACGCAGTATTTT. It codes for CASSSLGADTQYF.

This clone has only one observation. The rearrangement joins TRBV27 to TRBJ2-7, with D tentatively TRBD2 (6 bases). CDR3 length: 15 amino acids. CDR1 is MNHEY, CDR2 SMNVEV, per germline (reference sequence). V gave up 0 bases and J gave up 3 bases, with 12 bases separating them. CDR3 loop: CASSLSGLHYYEQYF. As DNA, the CDR3 is TGTGCCAGCAGTTTATCCGGACTACACTACTACGAGCAGTACTTC.

V is TRBV5-1 and J is TRBJ1-2; unclear D gene. The CDR3 totals 13 residues. The germline CDR1 and CDR2 sequences are SGHRS and YFSETQ. Trimming took 5 bases from V and 7 from J, leaving 15 bases between them. The DNA for the CDR3 is TGCGCCAGCAGTTTTAACGTGGCGGGTGGCTACACCTTC. Amino acid sequence: CASSFNVAGGYTF.

This chain connects TRBV19 to TRBJ1-5; no firm D call. The CDR3 is 15 residues long. Trimming removed 6 bases from V and 2 bases from J, with 14 bases in between. Germline V gene sequence: CDR1 LNHDA, CDR2 SQIVND (reference sequence). For the CDR3, the DNA is TGTGCCAGTAGGACGGAGAGTGAGGGCAATCAGCCCCAGCATTTT. Amino acids: CASRTESEGNQPQHF.

This clone was seen only a few times. The rearrangement joins TRBV30 to TRBJ1-5; possibly TRBD1 for D (6 bases). This CDR3 has 15 amino acids. CDR1 is GTSNPN, CDR2 SVGIG, per germline (reference sequence). Deletions cut 0 bases from V and 6 bases from J, with 15 bases between. The CDR3 sequence: CAWSVGAGERQPQHF. CDR3 DNA sequence: TGTGCCTGGAGTGTAGGTGCAGGGGAGCGTCAGCCCCAGCATTTT.

The J gene is TRBJ2-7, the V gene TRBV18; TRBD1 agrees at 8 bases. Germline CDR1 KGHSH, CDR2 LQKENI. Unmatched junction bases numbered 15, after V lost 4 bases and J lost 7 bases. This CDR3 spans 16 amino acids. The CDR3, as DNA: TGTGCCAGCTCACAAAAACAGGGGGGAACCCTTGGGGAGCAGTACTTC. Encoded protein: CASSQKQGGTLGEQYF.

The genes are TRBV28 and TRBJ1-2; 7 bases line up with TRBD1. Germline V gives CDR1 MDHEN, CDR2 SYDVKM. With V trimmed by 6 bases and J by 4 bases, 17 bases remained unmatched. The CDR3 has 17 residues. CDR3 bases: TGTGCCAGCAGCAGAACCCTCCCCGACAGGGTATTCTATGGCTACACCTTC. It encodes CASSRTLPDRVFYGYTF.

The CDR3 loop reads CASSQDSPLHF. The CDR3 nucleotides are TGTGCCAGCAGCCAGGATTCACCCCTCCACTTT. This sequence joins TRBV6-6 and TRBJ1-6; no definite D call. CDR1 and CDR2 from the germline V gene are MNHNY and SVGAGI (reference sequence). V shed 6 bases and J shed 8 bases, with 5 bases lying between them. The CDR3 runs 11 residues.